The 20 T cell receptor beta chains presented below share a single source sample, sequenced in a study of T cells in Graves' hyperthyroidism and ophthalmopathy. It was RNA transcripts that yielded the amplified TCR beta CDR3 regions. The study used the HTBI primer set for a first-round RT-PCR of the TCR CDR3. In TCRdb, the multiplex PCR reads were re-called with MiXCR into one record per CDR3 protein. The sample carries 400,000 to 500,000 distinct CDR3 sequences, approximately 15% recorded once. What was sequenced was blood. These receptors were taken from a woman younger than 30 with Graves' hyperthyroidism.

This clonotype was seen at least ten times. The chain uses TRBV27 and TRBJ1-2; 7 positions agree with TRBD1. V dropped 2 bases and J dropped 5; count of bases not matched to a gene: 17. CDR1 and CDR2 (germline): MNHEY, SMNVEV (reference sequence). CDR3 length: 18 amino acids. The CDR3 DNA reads TGTGCCAGCAGTTTAAAGGGTCGGGAGGGCGCAGGGGGTTATGGCTACACCTTC. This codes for CASSLKGREGAGGYGYTF.

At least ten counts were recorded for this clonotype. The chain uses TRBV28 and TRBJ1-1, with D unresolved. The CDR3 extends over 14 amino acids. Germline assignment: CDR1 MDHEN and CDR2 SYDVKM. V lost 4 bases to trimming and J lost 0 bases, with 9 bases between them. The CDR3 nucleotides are TGTGCCAGCAGTTCCTTCGGTTTGAACACTGAAGCTTTCTTT. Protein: CASSSFGLNTEAFF. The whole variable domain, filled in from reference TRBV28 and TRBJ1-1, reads DVKVTQSSRYLVKRTGEKVFLECVQDMDHENMFWYRQDPGLGLRLIYFSYDVKMKEKGDIPEGYSVSREKKERFSLILESASTNQTSMYLCASSSFGLNTEAFFGQGTRLTVV.

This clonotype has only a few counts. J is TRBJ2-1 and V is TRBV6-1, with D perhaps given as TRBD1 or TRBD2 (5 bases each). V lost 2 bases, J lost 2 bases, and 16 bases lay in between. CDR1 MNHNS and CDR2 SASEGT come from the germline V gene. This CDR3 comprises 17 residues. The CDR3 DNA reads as TGTGCCAGCAGTGAATATGTTGGGACGTTTACCTACAATGAGCAGTTCTTC. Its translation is CASSEYVGTFTYNEQFF.

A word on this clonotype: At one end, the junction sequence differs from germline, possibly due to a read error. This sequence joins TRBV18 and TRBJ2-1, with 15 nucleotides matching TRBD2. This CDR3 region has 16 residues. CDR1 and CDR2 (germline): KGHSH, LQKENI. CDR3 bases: TGTGTCAGCTCACCACGGGGACTAGCGGGAGGAGATGAGCAGTTCTTC. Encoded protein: CVSSPRGLAGGDEQFF.

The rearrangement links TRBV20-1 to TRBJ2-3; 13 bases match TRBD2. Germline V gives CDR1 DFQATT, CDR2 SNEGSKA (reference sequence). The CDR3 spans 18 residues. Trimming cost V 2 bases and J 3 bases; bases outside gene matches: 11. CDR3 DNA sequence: TGCAGTGCTAGACTTAGGACTAGCGGGAGAGAGGGAACAGATACGCAGTATTTT. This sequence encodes CSARLRTSGREGTDTQYF.

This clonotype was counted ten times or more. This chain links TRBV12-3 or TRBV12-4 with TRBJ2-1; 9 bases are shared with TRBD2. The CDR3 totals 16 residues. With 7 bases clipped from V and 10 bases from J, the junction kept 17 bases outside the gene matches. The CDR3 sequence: CASTSGGRARPHEQFF. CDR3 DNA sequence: TGTGCCAGCACTAGCGGCGGGAGGGCCCGTCCTCACGAGCAGTTCTTC.

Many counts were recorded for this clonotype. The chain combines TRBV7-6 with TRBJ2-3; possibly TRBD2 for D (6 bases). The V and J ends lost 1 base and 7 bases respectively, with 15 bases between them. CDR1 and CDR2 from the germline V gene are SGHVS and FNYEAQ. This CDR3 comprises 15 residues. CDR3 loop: CASSLGTTGGHTQYF. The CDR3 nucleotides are TGTGCCAGCAGCTTAGGGACAACCGGGGGTCATACGCAGTATTTT.

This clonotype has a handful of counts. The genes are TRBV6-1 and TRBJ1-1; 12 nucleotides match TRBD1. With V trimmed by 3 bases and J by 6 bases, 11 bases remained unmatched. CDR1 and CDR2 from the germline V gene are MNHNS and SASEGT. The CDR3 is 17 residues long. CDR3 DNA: TGTGCCAGCAGTGATAGGGGACAGGGGGCGAAGCAATCTGAAGCTTTCTTT. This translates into CASSDRGQGAKQSEAFF.

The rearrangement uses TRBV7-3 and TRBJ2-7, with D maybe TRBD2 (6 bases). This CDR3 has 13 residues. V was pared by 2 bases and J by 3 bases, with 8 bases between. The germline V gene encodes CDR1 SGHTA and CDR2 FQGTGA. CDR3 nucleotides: TGTGCCAGCAGCTTAGGGCGGGACTACGAGCAGTACTTC. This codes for CASSLGRDYEQYF.

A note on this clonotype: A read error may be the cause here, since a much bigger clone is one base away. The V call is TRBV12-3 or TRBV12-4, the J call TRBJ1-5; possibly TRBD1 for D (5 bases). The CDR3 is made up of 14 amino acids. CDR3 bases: TGTGTCAGCAGCCCCTGGGGGGTGGGGCAGCCCCAGCATTTT. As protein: CVSSPWGVGQPQHF.

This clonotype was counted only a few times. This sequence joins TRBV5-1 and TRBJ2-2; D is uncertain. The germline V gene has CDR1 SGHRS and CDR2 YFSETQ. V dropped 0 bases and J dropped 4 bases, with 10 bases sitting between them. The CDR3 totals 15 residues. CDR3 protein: CASSLDRLTTGELFF. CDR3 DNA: TGCGCCAGCAGCTTGGACCGACTTACCACCGGGGAGCTGTTTTTT. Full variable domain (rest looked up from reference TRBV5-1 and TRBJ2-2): KAGVTQTPRYLIKTRGQQVTLSCSPISGHRSVSWYQQTPGQGLQFLFEYFSETQRNKGNFPGRFSGRQFSNSRSEMNVSTLELGDSALYLCASSLDRLTTGELFFGEGSRLTVL.

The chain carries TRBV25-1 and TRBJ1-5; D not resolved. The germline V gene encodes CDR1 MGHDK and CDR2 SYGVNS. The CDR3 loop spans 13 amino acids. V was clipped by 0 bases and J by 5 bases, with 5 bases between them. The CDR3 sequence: CASSEYLDQPQHF. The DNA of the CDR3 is TGTGCCAGCAGTGAATATTTAGATCAGCCCCAGCATTTT.

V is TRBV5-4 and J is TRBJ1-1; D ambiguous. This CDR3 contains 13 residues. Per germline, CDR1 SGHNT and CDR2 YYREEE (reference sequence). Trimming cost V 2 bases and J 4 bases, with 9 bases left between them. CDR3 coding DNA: TGTGCCAGCAGCTTCGGGGAGTCCACTGAAGCTTTCTTT. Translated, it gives CASSFGESTEAFF.

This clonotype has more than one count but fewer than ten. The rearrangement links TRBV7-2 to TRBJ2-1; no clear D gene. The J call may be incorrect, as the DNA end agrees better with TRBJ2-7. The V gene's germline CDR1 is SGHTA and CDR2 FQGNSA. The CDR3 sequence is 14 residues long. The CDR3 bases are TGTGCCAGCAGCCCCCGACCAACTGGGAATGAGCAGTACGTC. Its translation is CASSPRPTGNEQYV.

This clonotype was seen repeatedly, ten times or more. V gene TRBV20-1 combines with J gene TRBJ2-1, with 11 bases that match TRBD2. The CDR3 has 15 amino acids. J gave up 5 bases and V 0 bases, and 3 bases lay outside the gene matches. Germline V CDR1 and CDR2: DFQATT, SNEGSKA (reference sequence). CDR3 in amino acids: CSARDWGLADNEQFF. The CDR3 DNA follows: TGCAGTGCTAGAGATTGGGGACTAGCGGACAATGAGCAGTTCTTC.

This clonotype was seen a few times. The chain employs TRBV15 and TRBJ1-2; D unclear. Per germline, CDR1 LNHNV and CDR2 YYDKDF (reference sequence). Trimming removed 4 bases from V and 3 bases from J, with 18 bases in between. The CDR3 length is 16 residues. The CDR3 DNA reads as TGTGCCACCAGCACCCAACAGTGGAGGGCCCACTATGGCTACACCTTC. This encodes CATSTQQWRAHYGYTF.

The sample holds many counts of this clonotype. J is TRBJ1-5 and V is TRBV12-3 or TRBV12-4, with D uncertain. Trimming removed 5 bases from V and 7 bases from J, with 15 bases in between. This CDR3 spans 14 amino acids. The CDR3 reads CASSPGFTEQPQHF. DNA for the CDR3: TGTGCCAGCAGTCCGGGCTTCACAGAACAGCCCCAGCATTTT.

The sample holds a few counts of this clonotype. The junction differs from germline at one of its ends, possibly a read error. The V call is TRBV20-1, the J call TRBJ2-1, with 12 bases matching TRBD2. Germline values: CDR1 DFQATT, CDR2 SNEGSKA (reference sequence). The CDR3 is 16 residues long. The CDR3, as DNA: TGCAGTGCTCGAGATACTAGCGGGAGGTCCTACAATGAGCAGTTCTTC. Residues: CSARDTSGRSYNEQFF.

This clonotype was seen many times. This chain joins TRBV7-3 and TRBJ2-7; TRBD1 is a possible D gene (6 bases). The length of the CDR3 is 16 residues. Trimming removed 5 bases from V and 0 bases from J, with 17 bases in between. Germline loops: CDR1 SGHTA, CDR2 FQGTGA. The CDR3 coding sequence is TGTGCCAGCAGCCAACGAGGGGGTCGGAGCTCCTACGAGCAGTACTTC. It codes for CASSQRGGRSSYEQYF.

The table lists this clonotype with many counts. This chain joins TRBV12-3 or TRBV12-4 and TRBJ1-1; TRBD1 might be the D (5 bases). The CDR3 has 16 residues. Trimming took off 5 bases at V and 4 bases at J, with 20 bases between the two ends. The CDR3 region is CASSRRSTGGSTEAFF. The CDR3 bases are TGTGCCAGCAGTCGCCGGTCGACGGGGGGAAGCACTGAAGCTTTCTTT.